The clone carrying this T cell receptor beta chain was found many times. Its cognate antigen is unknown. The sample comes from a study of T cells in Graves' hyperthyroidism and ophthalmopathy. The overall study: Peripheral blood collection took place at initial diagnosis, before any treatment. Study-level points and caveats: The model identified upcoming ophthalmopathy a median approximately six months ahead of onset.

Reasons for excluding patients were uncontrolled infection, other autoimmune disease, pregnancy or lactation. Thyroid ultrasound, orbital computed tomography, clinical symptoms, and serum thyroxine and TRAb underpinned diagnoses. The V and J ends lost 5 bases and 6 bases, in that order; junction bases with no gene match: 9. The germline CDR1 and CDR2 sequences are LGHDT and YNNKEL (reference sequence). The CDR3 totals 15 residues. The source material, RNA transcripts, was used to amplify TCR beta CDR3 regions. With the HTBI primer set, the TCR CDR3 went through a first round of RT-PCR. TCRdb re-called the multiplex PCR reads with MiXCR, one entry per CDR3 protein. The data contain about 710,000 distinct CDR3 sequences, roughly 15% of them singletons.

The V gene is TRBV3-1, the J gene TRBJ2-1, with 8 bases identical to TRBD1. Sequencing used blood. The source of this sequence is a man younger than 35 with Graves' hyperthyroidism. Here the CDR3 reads CASSARDRTVNEQFF. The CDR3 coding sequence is TGTGCCAGCAGCGCCCGGGACAGGACCGTCAATGAGCAGTTCTTC.